This T cell receptor beta chain was sequenced during a study of cytomegalovirus exposure and HLA in healthy donors. Study-level results: TCR beta V- and J-gene trimming was later associated with a missense DCLRE1C variant. Later analysis reportedly placed an Asian-associated ancestry cluster below the roughly 630-donor mean in N-insertions. The authors confirmed in vitro that a few CMV-associated chains were specific for CMV antigens. An assumption of roughly uniform sequencing depth across donors underlay the presence/absence analyses.

This clone has just one count. Antigen unknown. The CDR3 totals 15 residues. The V and J ends lost 0 bases and 4 bases, in that order; junction bases with no gene match: 4. The germline V gene encodes CDR1 SGHDT and CDR2 YYEEEE. PCR primers comprised 60 Vbeta and 13 Jbeta primers. Assay used: immunoSEQ multiplex PCR; TCRdb lists only in-frame clones, some missing. The data hold approximately 120,000 clones, with about 81% observed a single time. The sample comprised PBMCs. The chain is built from TRBV5-6 and TRBJ2-3; 8 bases agree with TRBD2. The clonotype originates from a woman aged 25-40 years in good health and CMV-seronegative. Written as DNA, the CDR3 is TGTGCCAGCAGCTTGGTCACTAGCGGAGCAGATACGCAGTATTTT. It codes for CASSLVTSGADTQYF.